These T cell receptor beta chains were read from a single sample in a study of blood T cell repertoires in COVID-19. The method was immunoSEQ multiplex PCR; TCRdb's version includes in-frame clones alone and lacks a portion of them. The sample has roughly 140,000 clones, approximately 82% seen once. The sample comprised peripheral blood. The source of these receptors is a woman between 50 and 59 years old with acute or convalescent COVID-19. Each CDR3 is given with its conserved first and last residue.

v_call: TRBV6-5; j_call: TRBJ2-3; cdr3_aa: CASTGPSTDTQYF
v_call: TRBV3-1/TRBV3-2; j_call: TRBJ1-3; cdr3_aa: CASSVTAGVGNTIYF
v_call: TRBV11-2; j_call: TRBJ1-5; cdr3_aa: CASSLSRDSNQPQHF
v_call: TRBV4-3; j_call: TRBJ1-4; cdr3_aa: CASSQGMGASEKLFF
v_call: TRBV18; j_call: TRBJ2-7; cdr3_aa: CASSPSGSHYEQYF
v_call: TRBV5-1; j_call: TRBJ2-1; cdr3_aa: CASSSRGLAGGHREQFF
v_call: TRBV4-3; j_call: TRBJ1-1; cdr3_aa: CASTTTHAGFSEAFF
v_call: TRBV28; j_call: TRBJ2-1; cdr3_aa: CASSYVPGSYNEQFF
v_call: TRBV4-1; j_call: TRBJ2-3; cdr3_aa: CASRGYSTDTQYF
v_call: TRBV7-2; j_call: TRBJ2-1; cdr3_aa: CASSRGPDLYNEQFF
v_call: TRBV28; j_call: TRBJ2-1; cdr3_aa: CASSFSGGIRYNEQFF
v_call: TRBV4-1; j_call: TRBJ2-5; cdr3_aa: CASSQGILRRGRLQETQYF
v_call: TRBV10-3; j_call: TRBJ2-1; cdr3_aa: CAIGHGREADEQFF
v_call: TRBV3-1/TRBV3-2; j_call: TRBJ2-6; cdr3_aa: CASSPDPQGQGSGANVLTF
v_call: TRBV7-8; j_call: TRBJ2-1; cdr3_aa: CASSLERVWGRGNEQFF